The rows below give T cell receptor beta chains drawn from one sample of a study of post-analysis software for immune sequencing data. A single record per CDR3 protein comes from TCRdb applying MiXCR to the PCR reads. Seen here are roughly 800,000 distinct CDR3 sequences, roughly 50% observed once, and the top ten hold roughly 4.5%. Sequenced sample: blood. The receptors derive from a girl between 10 and 17 years old with multiple sclerosis. Each CDR3 is given with its conserved first and last residue. The order of the fields is D gene, J gene, clone size, V gene, CDR3 protein, CDR3 DNA. A D gene is named only where the DNA matches it firmly. Size is omitted from some rows. Given values are once, few, many or a class for expanded clones.

-	TRBJ2-7	-	TRBV20-1	CSASNPGGEQYF	TGCAGTGCTTCCAACCCCGGGGGCGAGCAGTACTTC
TRBD2	TRBJ2-7	few	TRBV7-9	CASSPSIAGRLEQYF	TGTGCCAGCAGCCCTAGCATAGCGGGTCGGCTCGAGCAGTACTTC
TRBD2	TRBJ2-1	-	TRBV20-1	CSAAPGTSVLDEQFF	TGCAGTGCTGCCCCCGGGACTAGCGTTTTGGATGAGCAGTTCTTC
-	TRBJ2-7	-	TRBV20-1	CSASPTWGTTYEQYF	TGCAGTGCTAGTCCCACCTGGGGGACGACCTACGAGCAGTACTTC
TRBD1	TRBJ2-5	-	TRBV6-1	CASAGTGAQETQYF	TGTGCCAGCGCCGGGACAGGAGCGCAAGAGACCCAGTACTTC
TRBD2	TRBJ2-6	-	TRBV20-1	CSAPGNSGGSGANVLTF	TGCAGTGCGCCCGGTAATAGCGGGGGCTCTGGGGCCAACGTCCTGACTTTC
-	TRBJ2-7	-	TRBV6-6	CASSYSPLTRNYEQYF	TGTGCCAGCAGTTACTCGCCCTTGACTAGAAACTACGAGCAGTACTTC
-	TRBJ2-1	-	TRBV7-9	CASSSPGAASSYNEQFF	TGTGCCAGCAGCTCCCCCGGGGCGGCTAGCTCCTACAATGAGCAGTTCTTC
-	TRBJ2-7	-	TRBV29-1	CSVVLGATYEQYF	TGCAGCGTTGTCCTTGGGGCCACCTACGAGCAGTACTTC
-	TRBJ2-2	few	TRBV4-1	CASDWQLSNTGELFF	TGCGCCAGCGACTGGCAGCTATCGAACACCGGGGAGCTGTTTTTT
TRBD2	TRBJ2-3	-	TRBV7-2	CASSLFEGGPDTQYF	TGTGCCAGCAGCTTATTTGAGGGAGGGCCAGATACGCAGTATTTT
-	TRBJ2-5	many	TRBV7-9	CASSLAGNQETQYF	TGCGCCAGCAGCTTGGCAGGGAACCAAGAGACCCAGTACTTC
-	TRBJ2-5	many	TRBV4-3	CASSQEHPQETQYF	TGCGCCAGCAGCCAAGAGCATCCGCAAGAGACCCAGTACTTC
-	TRBJ2-1	few	TRBV6-1	CASSDLATTNEQFF	TGTGCCAGCAGTGACCTAGCGACAACCAATGAGCAGTTCTTC
TRBD2	TRBJ2-3	-	TRBV29-1	CSVGGTSGRASTDTQYF	TGCAGCGTGGGAGGGACTAGCGGGAGAGCGAGCACAGATACGCAGTATTTT
-	TRBJ2-1	few	TRBV6-2/TRBV6-3	CASTNSAEQFF	TGTGCCAGCACCAATAGCGCAGAGCAGTTCTTC
TRBD2	TRBJ2-7	-	TRBV20-1	CSARGGGENYEQYF	TGCAGTGCTAGAGGGGGGGGGGAGAACTACGAGCAGTACTTC